The present TCR beta chain was sequenced within a study of vaccination and CD4 T cells after COVID-19. With regard to this clonotype: Antigen specificity is unknown.

The treatment was: roughly nine-day PBMC culture with coronavirus spike peptide pools or control peptides (ViraFEST assay). These CD4+ T cells came from an unexposed donor, sampled before the COVID-19 pandemic (2011-2018). The CDR3 covers 14 residues. The germline CDR1 and CDR2 sequences are SGHTA and FQGNSA. The ends were cut back, 3 bases at V and 1 base at J, with 9 bases in the middle. The Oncomine TCR Beta short-read assay was applied to DNA of cultured CD4+ T cells. TCRdb analysed the PCR reads with MiXCR anew, one entry per CDR3 protein. Among about 4,000 distinct CDR3 sequences, roughly two thirds were seen once, and the ten largest hold around 37%.

The sample was CD4+ T cells from blood, cultured in vitro. The receptor comes from a human donor in good health. J is TRBJ1-1 and V is TRBV7-2; D gene uncertain. This CDR3 reads CASSLVGTNTEAFF. The CDR3, as DNA: TGTGCCAGCAGCTTGGTGGGCACGAACACTGAAGCTTTCTTT.